These 8 T cell receptor beta chains were sequenced from one sample in a study of blood T cell repertoires in COVID-19. Clones were sequenced by immunoSEQ multiplex PCR, and TCRdb holds only the in-frame ones, with some missing. This table has 99,000 or so clones, roughly four fifths appearing once. The sample was peripheral blood. These receptors were taken from a woman older than 75 with active or convalescent COVID-19.

This clone was recorded only once. The chain employs TRBV9 and TRBJ2-7; TRBD2 might be the D (5 bases). Germline CDR1 SGDLS, CDR2 YYNGEE. CDR3 length: 14 residues. V lost 0 bases and J 4 bases, leaving 11 bases between the germline ends. The DNA of the CDR3 is TGTGCCAGCAGCGTAGCCCGAGAGGGATACGAGCAGTACTTC. Amino acid sequence: CASSVAREGYEQYF.

V and J are TRBV2 and TRBJ1-5; D is perhaps TRBD1 (5 bases). Germline CDR1 and CDR2: SNHLY and FYNNEI. The V and J ends lost 2 bases and 7 bases respectively, with 15 bases between them. This CDR3 contains 15 residues. The CDR3 DNA sequence: TGTGCCAGCAGTGAAAGGGGCGTGCGTTACCAGCCCCAGCATTTT. This codes for CASSERGVRYQPQHF.

This clone was picked up one time. V and J are TRBV18 and TRBJ2-6, with D unresolved. Germline V gene sequence: CDR1 KGHSH, CDR2 LQKENI. Trimming stripped 6 bases from V and 0 bases from J, with 21 bases between. CDR3 length: 19 residues. The CDR3 DNA reads TGTGCCAGCTCTACCATAGGTCAGACCACTACCTCTGGGGCCAACGTCCTGACTTTC. Translation gives CASSTIGQTTTSGANVLTF.

CDR3 sequence: CASSLRTGVGNTIYF. CDR3 in DNA: TGCGCCAGCAGCCTACGGACAGGGGTGGGAAACACCATATATTTT. V usage is TRBV5-1 and J usage is TRBJ1-3, with 9 bases identical to TRBD1. V shed 4 bases, J shed 4 bases, and the junction held 6 bases outside the gene matches. Germline V gives CDR1 SGHRS, CDR2 YFSETQ. The CDR3 totals 15 residues.

The CDR3 sequence is CASSQDLTGFQETQYF. The DNA of the CDR3 is TGCGCCAGCAGCCAGGACCTGACAGGGTTCCAAGAGACCCAGTACTTC. The chain is built from TRBV4-1 and TRBJ2-5; 7 bases are a match to TRBD1. This CDR3 region has 16 residues. The germline V gene encodes CDR1 MGHRA and CDR2 YSYEKL. The V gene end was trimmed by 3 bases and the J gene end by 1 base; junction bases not matched to a gene: 8.

A few counts support this clone. The rearrangement joins TRBV2 to TRBJ1-6, with a weak D call TRBD1 (6 bases). The germline V gene encodes CDR1 SNHLY and CDR2 FYNNEI. The CDR3 covers 14 residues. Trimming took off 6 bases at V and 6 bases at J, with 12 bases between the two ends. DNA of the CDR3: TGTGCCAGCAGGCCGGGACAATTTAATTCACCCCTCCACTTT. Translating gives CASRPGQFNSPLHF. Drawing the rest from reference TRBV2 and TRBJ1-6, the complete variable domain is EPEVTQTPSHQVTQMGQEVILRCVPISNHLYFYWYRQILGQKVEFLVSFYNNEISEKSEIFDDQFSVERPDGSNFTLKIRSTKLEDSAMYFCASRPGQFNSPLHFGNGTRLTVT.

The V call is TRBV19, the J call TRBJ2-5; a weak D match, TRBD1 (5 bases). Germline V gene data show CDR1 as LNHDA and CDR2 as SQIVND (reference sequence). Between the trimmed V and J ends, which lost 6 bases and 6 bases, there was a span of 14 bases. This CDR3 contains 13 residues. CDR3 region: CASSRTRGKTQYF. The CDR3 coding sequence is TGTGCCAGTAGCCGGACAAGGGGTAAGACCCAGTACTTC.

This clone was seen once. The chain is built from TRBV7-2 and TRBJ2-1, with 12 bases identical to TRBD2. There are 15 residues in the CDR3. With V trimmed by 5 bases and J by 4 bases, 3 bases remained unmatched. The germline V gene has CDR1 SGHTA and CDR2 FQGNSA. CDR3 sequence (DNA): TGTGCCAGCAGCCTCGGACTAGCGGGGTACAATGAGCAGTTCTTC. Translated, it gives CASSLGLAGYNEQFF.